Detailed here is one T cell receptor beta chain. The antigen is unknown. This record comes from a study of radiation and T cells in renal cell carcinoma. Study-wide findings and caveats: In blood, top tumor clones expanded by 2 weeks, shrinking by 4.

Time point denoted: blood 4 weeks post-SBRT, at nephrectomy. Treatment given: 15 Gy SBRT to primary tumor, nephrectomy 4 weeks later. Nephrectomy followed 15 Gy stereotactic body radiation by 4 weeks. The assay was immunoSEQ multiplex PCR, and TCRdb's table has in-frame clones only and misses some. The sample contains roughly 90,000 clones, 85% of which appear only once. CDR3 size: 17 residues. The V and J ends lost 2 bases and 0 bases respectively, with 16 bases between them. CDR1 SGHTA and CDR2 FQGNSA come from the germline V gene. The chain recombines TRBV7-2 with TRBJ1-1; a weak D match, TRBD1 (5 bases). The sample was blood, taken from a patient whose treatment included radiotherapy and nephrectomy. The sequence came from a man aged 50 to 60 with renal cell carcinoma. CDR3 amino acids: CASSLLFFDSMNTEAFF. The CDR3, as DNA: TGTGCCAGCAGCTTATTGTTTTTCGACAGTATGAACACTGAAGCTTTCTTT. Filled out from reference TRBV7-2 and TRBJ1-1, the complete variable domain reads GAGVSQSPSNKVTEKGKDVELRCDPISGHTALYWYRQSLGQGLEFLIYFQGNSAPDKSGLPSDRFSAERTGGSVSTLTIQRTQQEDSAVYLCASSLLFFDSMNTEAFFGQGTRLTVV.